These T cell receptor beta chains were read from a single sample in a study of Graves' ophthalmopathy and Graves' hyperthyroidism. In TCRdb, the multiplex PCR reads were re-called with MiXCR into one record per CDR3 protein. The top ten clones hold less than 50% of a sample with 260,000 or so distinct CDR3 sequences, around 50% of them seen once. Specimen: peripheral blood. These receptors came from an adult man with Graves' ophthalmopathy. CDR3s include the opening cysteine and the closing phenylalanine or tryptophan. Each record gives: V gene, clone size, J gene, D gene, CDR3 DNA, CDR3 protein. D genes are given only for firm matches. The size of a clone is reported for some rows only, either as once, few or many, or as a class for expanded clones.

TRBV28	.	TRBJ2-5	.	TGTGCCAGCAGTGCCTCCCTAGGCGAGTACCAAGAGACCCAGTACTTC	CASSASLGEYQETQYF
TRBV18	.	TRBJ1-4	.	TGTGCCAGCTCACCATCGTCAGGGAGAGAAAAACTGTTTTTT	CASSPSSGREKLFF
TRBV2	.	TRBJ1-2	TRBD1	TGTGCCAGCACCGGGACAGACCATAACTCATATGGCTACACCTTC	CASTGTDHNSYGYTF
TRBV9	.	TRBJ1-1	.	TGTGCCTCAGGCGGAGGACAGTGCCAATTTGAAGCTTTCTTT	CASGGGQCQFEAFF
TRBV7-8	few	TRBJ2-5	TRBD1	TGTGCCAGCAGCTGGGGACAGGGTGCCGAGACCCAGTACTTC	CASSWGQGAETQYF
TRBV28	.	TRBJ2-7	TRBD1	TGTGCCAGCAGTTTGCCGGGACAGGGGGCTGGGGAGCAGTACTTC	CASSLPGQGAGEQYF
TRBV13	.	TRBJ2-7	.	TGTGCCAGCAGCTTAAGACAGGGACGGGGGACCTACGAGCAGTACTTC	CASSLRQGRGTYEQYF
TRBV7-9	few	TRBJ1-1	.	TGTGCCAGCAGGCAAAAGAGCGGGACTGAAGCTTTCTTT	CASRQKSGTEAFF
TRBV2	few	TRBJ2-7	.	TGTGCCAGCAGTGAACCCCCCCGCTACGAGCAGTACTTC	CASSEPPRYEQYF
TRBV2	.	TRBJ1-4	.	TGTGCCAGCAGTTTATCCCCAGCTCCGGGGGCTAATGAAAAACTGTTTTTT	CASSLSPAPGANEKLFF
TRBV13	.	TRBJ1-1	TRBD1	TGTGCCAGCAGCTTAGGACAGGGGGAGAACACTGAAGCTTTCTTT	CASSLGQGENTEAFF
TRBV2	few	TRBJ2-6	.	TGTGCCAGCACCCTGCTGGGGGAACCCTCTGGGGCCAACGTCCTGACTTTC	CASTLLGEPSGANVLTF